One sample yielded the 24 T cell receptor beta chains listed below, sequenced in a study of blood T cell repertoires in COVID-19. Profiling relied on immunoSEQ multiplex PCR, and the TCRdb table lists in-frame clones only, not all of them. Altogether roughly 120,000 clones are present, 90% being singletons, with the ten largest covering 1.8%. Material: peripheral blood. The receptors derive from a human donor with active COVID-19. The donor label of this sample is uncertain.

The J gene is TRBJ2-2, the V gene TRBV5-1; tentative D call: TRBD1 (6 bases). V was cut by 6 bases and J by 3 bases, with 12 bases left in between. The germline gives CDR1 SGHRS, CDR2 YFSETQ. This CDR3 contains 14 residues. CDR3 sequence: CASTKGEYTGELFF. Written as DNA, the CDR3 is TGCGCCAGCACAAAGGGGGAGTACACCGGGGAGCTGTTTTTT.

The V gene is TRBV24-1, the J gene TRBJ2-5; D is unclear. The germline V gene has CDR1 KGHDR and CDR2 SFDVKD. The CDR3 length is 11 residues. V was cut by 6 bases and J by 2 bases, with 3 bases left in between. CDR3 coding DNA: TGTGCCACCAGTCAACAAGAGACCCAGTACTTC. Translation gives CATSQQETQYF.

The CDR3, as DNA: TGTGCCAGCAGCTTAGCACAGGGGGCTGGAAACACCATATATTTT. As protein: CASSLAQGAGNTIYF. The rearrangement joins TRBV7-9 to TRBJ1-3; 8 bases fit TRBD1. From germline, CDR1 is SEHNR and CDR2 FQNEAQ (reference sequence). The CDR3 loop spans 15 amino acids. Trimming took 0 bases from V and 2 from J; bases not matched to a gene: 0.

The chain couples TRBV5-4 to TRBJ2-4; perhaps TRBD1 as D (5 bases). Trimming left V 0 bases short and J 0 bases short, with 10 bases between. The CDR3 is 16 residues long. The germline CDR1 and CDR2 sequences are SGHNT and YYREEE (reference sequence). CDR3 DNA sequence: TGTGCCAGCAGCTTGGATCACAGGCTAGCCAAAAACATTCAGTACTTC. It encodes CASSLDHRLAKNIQYF.

This sequence joins TRBV12-5 and TRBJ2-5, with a weak D call TRBD1 (5 bases). Trimming left V 0 bases short and J 1 base short, with 12 bases between. This CDR3 region has 16 residues. Germline lookup yields CDR1 LGHNT and CDR2 FRNRAP. The CDR3: CASGLVLGQPQETQYF. CDR3 coding DNA: TGTGCTAGTGGTTTGGTACTGGGGCAGCCCCAAGAGACCCAGTACTTC.

The rearrangement links TRBV13 to TRBJ2-3, with 7 bases fitting TRBD1. Trimming at V came to 5 bases and at J to 5 bases, leaving 10 bases not matched to a gene. CDR1 PRHDT and CDR2 FYEKMQ come from the germline V gene (reference sequence). There are 15 residues in the CDR3. DNA for the CDR3: TGTGCCAGCAGCGAATACCCTCGACAGGGAGATACGCAGTATTTT. Protein sequence: CASSEYPRQGDTQYF.

A few counts support this clone. This sequence joins TRBV7-9 and TRBJ2-1; 9 bases fit TRBD2. The CDR3 is 15 residues long. Germline V gives CDR1 SEHNR, CDR2 FQNEAQ (reference sequence). Germline trimming cut 1 base from V and 8 bases from J; bases unmatched to any gene: 6. CDR3 amino acids: CASSLVAGGHHEQFF. The CDR3, as DNA: TGTGCCAGCAGCTTAGTGGCGGGGGGGCATCATGAGCAGTTCTTC.

This sequence joins TRBV4-3 and TRBJ1-2; 8 nucleotides line up with TRBD1. CDR3 length equals 14 residues. Germline assignment: CDR1 LGHNA and CDR2 YSLEER. The trim removed 5 bases at V and 1 base at J, leaving 3 bases unmatched. CDR3 nucleotide sequence: TGCGCCAGCAGCGCAGGACAGGGTAACTATGGCTACACCTTC. It specifies CASSAGQGNYGYTF.

V gene TRBV11-3 combines with J gene TRBJ2-3; 8 positions agree with TRBD2. The CDR3 contains 16 residues. After removal of 3 bases from V and 1 base from J, the junction contained 6 bases not matched to a gene. CDR1 SGHNT and CDR2 YENEEA come from the germline V gene. In nucleotides, the CDR3 is TGTGCCAGCAGCTTCAACCTAGCGGGCGGCACAGATACGCAGTATTTT. This sequence encodes CASSFNLAGGTDTQYF.

V gene TRBV4-1 combines with J gene TRBJ1-3; tentative D call: TRBD1 (5 bases). The V end lost 0 bases, the J end lost 0 bases, and 9 bases lay between the germline ends. The CDR3 has 16 residues. Germline assignment: CDR1 MGHRA and CDR2 YSYEKL. In DNA, the CDR3 is TGCGCCAGCAGCCAAGATCAGGGCGGCTCTGGAAACACCATATATTTT. Amino acids: CASSQDQGGSGNTIYF.

The V gene is TRBV30, the J gene TRBJ2-7, with D possibly matching TRBD2 (5 bases). The CDR3 length is 13 residues. The V end was cut by 0 bases, the J end by 5 bases, with 11 bases between. Germline assignment: CDR1 GTSNPN and CDR2 SVGIG (reference sequence). The CDR3 here is CAWSVRVRDEQYF. In nucleotides, the CDR3 is TGTGCCTGGAGTGTAAGGGTGAGGGACGAGCAGTACTTC.

This chain joins TRBV28 and TRBJ1-3; 7 nucleotides match TRBD1. The germline V gene encodes CDR1 MDHEN and CDR2 SYDVKM. V dropped 5 bases and J dropped 4; count of bases not matched to a gene: 11. The CDR3 is 16 amino acids. As DNA, the CDR3 is TGTGCCAGCAGTATACTACCGACAGGGACCGGAAACACCATATATTTT. Its protein is CASSILPTGTGNTIYF.

J is TRBJ2-3 and V is TRBV9; maybe TRBD2 (5 bases). The CDR3 has 18 amino acids. Per germline, CDR1 SGDLS and CDR2 YYNGEE. The germline V and J ends were trimmed by 0 bases and 0 bases, with 17 bases remaining between them. The CDR3 region has the DNA TGTGCCAGCAGCGTAGCCCTACTAGTTCGTGGGAGCACAGATACGCAGTATTTT. Translation gives CASSVALLVRGSTDTQYF.

This chain connects TRBV18 to TRBJ2-5; a possible D gene is TRBD2 (6 bases). The CDR3 contains 14 residues. Per germline, CDR1 KGHSH and CDR2 LQKENI. V was pared by 6 bases and J by 1 base, with 12 bases between. CDR3 residues: CASSPPGVQETQYF. The CDR3 nucleotides read TGTGCCAGCTCCCCGCCGGGGGTCCAAGAGACCCAGTACTTC.

CDR3 DNA: TGTGCCAGCAGCGAACAGGGGGCTGTTGAGCAGTACTTC. Translation: CASSEQGAVEQYF. This chain connects TRBV5-6 to TRBJ2-7; 9 nucleotides align to TRBD1. Losses at the gene ends were 4 bases for V and 7 bases for J; bases not matched to a gene: 6. The germline V gene encodes CDR1 SGHDT and CDR2 YYEEEE. The CDR3 has 13 amino acids. Together with reference TRBV5-6 and TRBJ2-7, the CDR3 gives the full variable domain: DAGVTQSPTHLIKTRGQQVTLRCSPKSGHDTVSWYQQALGQGPQFIFQYYEEEERQRGNFPDRFSGHQFPNYSSELNVNALLLGDSALYLCASSEQGAVEQYFGPGTRLTVT.

This clone has more than one count but fewer than ten. The J gene is TRBJ2-3, the V gene TRBV7-9, with 15 bases matching TRBD2. Germline loops: CDR1 SEHNR, CDR2 FQNEAQ (reference sequence). Trimming took 2 bases from V and 6 from J; bases not matched to a gene: 9. The CDR3 has 18 residues. CDR3 DNA sequence: TGTGCCAGCAGCTTATTAACGGGACTAGCGGGGGGTGTGGATACGCAGTATTTT. Translation: CASSLLTGLAGGVDTQYF.

This rearrangement joins TRBV25-1 to TRBJ1-4, with TRBD1 identical over 7 bases. Germline V CDR1 and CDR2: MGHDK, SYGVNS. The CDR3 runs 17 residues. V lost 6 bases to trimming and J lost 0 bases; unmatched junction nucleotides: 10. The CDR3 region is CASSIIGGLSTNEKLFF. DNA of the CDR3: TGTGCCAGCAGCATTATAGGGGGCCTCTCAACTAATGAAAAACTGTTTTTT. Drawing the rest from reference TRBV25-1 and TRBJ1-4, the complete variable domain is EADIYQTPRYLVIGTGKKITLECSQTMGHDKMYWYQQDPGMELHLIHYSYGVNSTEKGDLSSESTVSRIRTEHFPLTLESARPSHTSQYLCASSIIGGLSTNEKLFFGSGTQLSVL.

The chain has TRBV25-1 and TRBJ2-1; 8 bases align to TRBD2. Germline CDR1 and CDR2: MGHDK and SYGVNS. V trimming: 3 bases; J trimming: 4 bases; junction bases outside the gene matches: 11. The CDR3 covers 17 residues. The CDR3 sequence is CASSDSSGGASYNEQFF. The DNA for the CDR3 is TGTGCCAGCAGTGACAGTTCCGGGGGGGCCTCTTACAATGAGCAGTTCTTC.

The chain combines TRBV27 with TRBJ1-4; D ambiguous. In germline, CDR1 is MNHEY, CDR2 SMNVEV (reference sequence). The CDR3 contains 13 residues. Trimming took off 8 bases at V and 11 bases at J, with 18 bases between the two ends. The CDR3 loop is CASSPRGMKKLFF. The CDR3, as DNA: TGTGCCAGCTCGCCCAGAGGAATGAAGAAACTGTTTTTT.

This chain uses TRBV6-5 with TRBJ1-5; 9 bases align to TRBD1. The germline CDR1 and CDR2 sequences are MNHEY and SVGAGI. V was clipped by 6 bases and J by 3 bases; unmatched bases: 6. The CDR3 spans 15 residues. CDR3 residues: CASSKDRGLNQPQHF. For the CDR3, the DNA is TGTGCCAGCAGCAAGGACAGGGGACTCAATCAGCCCCAGCATTTT.

The chain joins TRBV5-6 to TRBJ1-1; 8 positions match TRBD1. The ends lost 1 base at V and 1 base at J; junction bases unmatched: 9. Germline V lookup: CDR1 SGHDT, CDR2 YYEEEE. The CDR3 spans 17 residues. For the CDR3, the DNA is TGTGCCAGCAGCTTGATCTTGGCAGGGGGCTGGAACACTGAAGCTTTCTTT. This sequence encodes CASSLILAGGWNTEAFF.

The chain employs TRBV3-1 (or the pseudogene TRBV3-2) and TRBJ1-1; D perhaps matches TRBD1 (6 bases). The CDR3 loop spans 15 amino acids. Germline CDR1 reads LGHDT; CDR2 reads YNNKEL (reference sequence). Trimming took off 1 base at V and 0 bases at J, with 9 bases between the two ends. The CDR3 nucleotides are TGTGCCAGCAGCCAAGGAACAGGGCTGAACACTGAAGCTTTCTTT. Translated, it gives CASSQGTGLNTEAFF.

The chain couples TRBV4-1 to TRBJ1-1; TRBD1 aligns across 9 bases. CDR1 and CDR2 (germline): MGHRA, YSYEKL. The CDR3 contains 15 residues. V lost 4 bases to trimming and J lost 3 bases; unmatched junction nucleotides: 6. CDR3 region: CASSPSQGAHTEAFF. Written as DNA, the CDR3 is TGCGCCAGCAGCCCCTCACAGGGGGCCCACACTGAAGCTTTCTTT.

This clone was seen only a few times. CDR3 in amino acids: CASSSSGGPNTGELFF. As DNA, the CDR3 is TGTGCCAGCAGTTCTAGCGGGGGGCCGAACACCGGGGAGCTGTTTTTT. The gene calls are TRBV27 and TRBJ2-2; 11 bases are shared with TRBD2. The CDR3 contains 16 residues. The ends lost 4 bases at V and 0 bases at J; junction bases unmatched: 1. Looked up from germline, CDR1 is MNHEY and CDR2 is SMNVEV (reference sequence).